Shown below are 9 T cell receptor beta chains from a single sample sequenced in a study of cytomegalovirus exposure and HLA in healthy donors. PCR used 60 Vbeta primers and 13 Jbeta primers. The repertoire was sequenced with immunoSEQ multiplex PCR; TCRdb's copy has only in-frame clones and lacks some. This sample yields fewer than 90,000 clones, of which approximately 78% are seen a single time; 2% to 3% belongs to the top ten. The sample consisted of PBMCs. The receptors originated from a male donor in good health and CMV-seropositive.

The V gene is TRBV7-3, the J gene TRBJ2-7, with TRBD2 matching 8 bases. The CDR3 totals 15 residues. V lost 5 bases to trimming and J lost 0 bases; unmatched junction nucleotides: 6. Germline loops: CDR1 SGHTA, CDR2 FQGTGA. CDR3 protein: CASSPREGSSYEQYF. In DNA, the CDR3 is TGTGCCAGCAGCCCCCGGGAGGGGAGCTCCTACGAGCAGTACTTC.

The V call is TRBV29-1, the J call TRBJ2-2; weak D call: TRBD2 (6 bases). The CDR3 consists of 13 residues. Germline V gene sequence: CDR1 SQVTM, CDR2 ANQGSEA. Trimming left V 6 bases short and J 3 bases short, with 11 bases between. The CDR3 bases are TGCAGCGTGGCGGGACCGTACACCGGGGAGCTGTTTTTT. This encodes CSVAGPYTGELFF.

The chain is built from TRBV28 and TRBJ2-7, with D possibly being TRBD1 (8 bases). This CDR3 has 21 amino acids. V lost 5 bases and J lost 0, with 32 bases in between. The germline CDR1 and CDR2 sequences are MDHEN and SYDVKM. The CDR3 sequence: CASSRNWWTGSAGRTSYEQYF. CDR3 nucleotides: TGTGCCAGCAGTCGAAACTGGTGGACAGGGTCGGCCGGGAGGACCTCCTACGAGCAGTACTTC. The whole variable domain, filled in from reference TRBV28 and TRBJ2-7, reads DVKVTQSSRYLVKRTGEKVFLECVQDMDHENMFWYRQDPGLGLRLIYFSYDVKMKEKGDIPEGYSVSREKKERFSLILESASTNQTSMYLCASSRNWWTGSAGRTSYEQYFGPGTRLTVT.

The rearrangement joins TRBV5-1 to TRBJ2-3; D remains ambiguous. With 0 bases removed from V and 1 base from J, the gap between germline ends came to 9 bases. This CDR3 region has 15 residues. Germline values: CDR1 SGHRS, CDR2 YFSETQ. DNA for the CDR3: TGCGCCAGCAGCTTGGATAATATCGGCACAGATACGCAGTATTTT. Translation: CASSLDNIGTDTQYF.

V is TRBV6-5 and J is TRBJ1-6; 9 bases fit TRBD1. The V and J ends lost 6 bases and 10 bases, in that order; junction bases with no gene match: 7. Germline CDR1 is MNHEY and CDR2 is SVGAGI. The CDR3 totals 14 residues. The CDR3 region is CASRKDRGTSPLHF. CDR3 DNA: TGTGCCAGCAGAAAGGACAGGGGAACCTCACCCCTCCACTTT.

The table lists this clone with a count of one. The chain has TRBV9 and TRBJ1-3; unclear D gene. The ends were cut back, 1 base at V and 2 bases at J, with 7 bases in the middle. Germline loops: CDR1 SGDLS, CDR2 YYNGEE. The CDR3 is 14 residues long. The CDR3 DNA reads TGTGCCAGCAGCGTATCTTCAGCTGGAAACACCATATATTTT. Translation: CASSVSSAGNTIYF.

The chain has TRBV5-6 and TRBJ1-1; maybe TRBD1 (6 bases). Trimming shortened V by 4 bases and J by 5 bases, and 21 bases separated the two germline ends. The CDR3 totals 16 residues. CDR1 and CDR2 (germline): SGHDT, YYEEEE. The CDR3 region has the DNA TGTGCCAGCAGCCTAGGGGGGGGCGGGAGAAAAACTGAAGCTTTCTTT. This encodes CASSLGGGGRKTEAFF.

This clone appeared once. V gene TRBV28 combines with J gene TRBJ1-2, with D uncertain. The CDR3 totals 16 residues. V lost 6 bases and J lost 3, with 20 bases in between. Germline-derived CDR1 and CDR2 are MDHEN and SYDVKM. The CDR3 DNA reads as TGTGCCAGCAGCCCTATAGGTGGAACAGAGTACTATGGCTACACCTTC. Its translation is CASSPIGGTEYYGYTF.

This chain joins TRBV5-1 and TRBJ2-5; TRBD2 agrees at 10 bases. Germline V gives CDR1 SGHRS, CDR2 YFSETQ. The V gene end was trimmed by 4 bases and the J gene end by 4 bases; junction bases not matched to a gene: 7. This CDR3 has 15 residues. The CDR3 sequence: CASSGSGTSVETQYF. Written as DNA, the CDR3 is TGCGCCAGCAGCGGCTCCGGGACTAGCGTAGAGACCCAGTACTTC. Filled out from reference TRBV5-1 and TRBJ2-5, the complete variable domain reads KAGVTQTPRYLIKTRGQQVTLSCSPISGHRSVSWYQQTPGQGLQFLFEYFSETQRNKGNFPGRFSGRQFSNSRSEMNVSTLELGDSALYLCASSGSGTSVETQYFGPGTRLLVL.